Listed below are T cell receptor beta chains from one sample, sequenced in a study of blood T cell repertoires in COVID-19. Profiling relied on immunoSEQ multiplex PCR, and the TCRdb table lists in-frame clones only, not all of them. This table holds around 320,000 clones, 70% to 90% found once. The sample taken for sequencing was peripheral blood. These receptors were obtained from a human donor in a cohort sampled during active COVID-19. Each CDR3 is given with its conserved first and last residue. The order of the fields is D gene, J gene, V gene, clone size, CDR3 DNA, CDR3 protein. D genes are given only for firm matches. Where a row states a size, it is once, few, many or the class of an expanded clone; other rows omit it.

>-|TRBJ1-2|TRBV5-5|few
TGTGCCAGCAGCATCACAGGGCTTGGAGATGGCTACACCTTC
CASSITGLGDGYTF
>-|TRBJ1-1|TRBV7-9|-
TGTGCCAGCAGCTCTCCGGTGAACACTGAAGCTTTCTTT
CASSSPVNTEAFF
>-|TRBJ1-4|TRBV6-5|-
TGTGCCAGCAGCGGCGGACAGTCCGGGGCCGAAAAACTGTTTTTT
CASSGGQSGAEKLFF
>-|TRBJ1-5|TRBV11-2|-
TGTGCCAGCAGCTTAGGGATCCCACCGGGGGGTCAGCCCCAGCATTTT
CASSLGIPPGGQPQHF
>-|TRBJ2-5|TRBV28|-
TGTGCCAGCAGTTTATCGGGAGAGGTCCAAGAGACCCAGTACTTC
CASSLSGEVQETQYF
>-|TRBJ2-7|TRBV10-1|once
TGCGCCAGCAGGGTACCGGGACACCACTCCTACGAGCAGTACTTC
CASRVPGHHSYEQYF
>TRBD1|TRBJ2-6|TRBV11-3|-
TGTGCCAGCAGCCCCGGACAGGGGAGTGGGGCCAACGTCCTGACTTTC
CASSPGQGSGANVLTF
>TRBD1|TRBJ2-4|TRBV5-8|-
TGTGCCAGCAGCTGGACAGGGGCGATAAACATTCAGTACTTC
CASSWTGAINIQYF
>-|TRBJ2-2|TRBV19|-
TGTGCCAGTACCACCCAGGGCGGCACCGGGGAGCTGTTTTTT
CASTTQGGTGELFF
>TRBD1|TRBJ2-1|TRBV5-1|-
TGCGCCAGCAGCTTGGAATCGGACAGGGGGCACAATGAGCAGTTCTTC
CASSLESDRGHNEQFF
>-|TRBJ1-1|TRBV5-5|-
TGTGCCAGCAGCTTACAGATGAACACTGAAGCTTTCTTT
CASSLQMNTEAFF
>TRBD1|TRBJ2-7|TRBV12-3/TRBV12-4|-
TGTGCCAGCAGTGACAGGGCCTACGAGCAGTACTTC
CASSDRAYEQYF
>-|TRBJ2-7|TRBV5-6|-
TGTGCCAGCAGCTTGGTCTCCGAGCAGTACTTC
CASSLVSEQYF
>-|TRBJ1-2|TRBV6-6|-
TGTGCCAGCAGTTACGTCTCAGGGGACTATGGCTACACCTTC
CASSYVSGDYGYTF
>-|TRBJ2-3|TRBV6-5|-
TGTGCCAGCAGGAAACGGGACAACACAGATACGCAGTATTTT
CASRKRDNTDTQYF
>-|TRBJ1-3|TRBV12-3/TRBV12-4|-
TGTGCCAGCAGCTTTGACTGGGACACCATATATTTT
CASSFDWDTIYF
>TRBD2|TRBJ2-7|TRBV9|-
TGTGCCAGCAGCGCGAGTAGCGGGGAGCTATACGAGCAGTACTTC
CASSASSGELYEQYF
>-|TRBJ1-1|TRBV3-1/TRBV3-2|-
TGTGCCAGCAGCCCCCCCTTAAGGAGCACTGAAGCTTTCTTT
CASSPPLRSTEAFF
>TRBD1|TRBJ2-2|TRBV19|-
TGTGCCAGTAGAGCCGGGACAGTCGGGGAGCTGTTTTTT
CASRAGTVGELFF
>-|TRBJ1-5|TRBV6-6|-
TGTGCCAGCAGTTACGGACAGAATCAGCCCCAGCATTTT
CASSYGQNQPQHF
>TRBD1|TRBJ1-5|TRBV24-1|-
TGTGCCACCAGAGACAGGGGGATAGGGCCCCAGCATTTT
CATRDRGIGPQHF
>-|TRBJ2-1|TRBV9|once
TGTGCCAGCAGCGTAGTGGCGGGGGCGTACAATGAGCAGTTCTTC
CASSVVAGAYNEQFF
>-|TRBJ1-5|TRBV6-5|-
TGTGCCAGCAGACAACAGGGTCTGGGCAATCAGCCCCAGCATTTT
CASRQQGLGNQPQHF
>-|TRBJ2-7|TRBV5-1|once
TGCGCCAGCAGCCCGCGGGGCTCTCTTTCCTACGAGCAGTACTTC
CASSPRGSLSYEQYF
>TRBD1|TRBJ1-1|TRBV10-3|-
TGTGCCATCAGTGATGACAGGGGGAGTGAAGCTTTCTTT
CAISDDRGSEAFF
>TRBD2|TRBJ2-1|TRBV6-1|-
TGTGCCAGCAGTGAAAGGCGGGGGGGCTCATTTGGCAATGAGCAGTTCTTC
CASSERRGGSFGNEQFF
>TRBD2|TRBJ2-7|TRBV5-4|few
TGTGCCAGCAGCTTGGGAGCGGGGGGGACCTACGAGCAGTACTTC
CASSLGAGGTYEQYF
>-|TRBJ2-5|TRBV3-1/TRBV3-2|-
TGTGCCAGCAGTTTGACCTCCTCGGGAGAGACCCAGTACTTC
CASSLTSSGETQYF
>TRBD1|TRBJ1-2|TRBV20-1|-
TGCAGTGCTAGTCTCGGGCAGGGGGTGGGCTATGGCTACACCTTC
CSASLGQGVGYGYTF
>-|TRBJ1-2|TRBV7-2|-
TGTGCCAGCAGCTTAAATCCTGTTAACTATGGCTACACCTTC
CASSLNPVNYGYTF
>TRBD1|TRBJ2-5|TRBV28|once
TGTGCCAGCAGTATTACCGGGACAGGGAAAAAAGAGACCCAGTACTTC
CASSITGTGKKETQYF
>-|TRBJ2-4|TRBV19|once
TGTGCCAGTAGTAGGCCGACAGTAGGCAGAAACATTCAGTACTTC
CASSRPTVGRNIQYF
>-|TRBJ2-1|TRBV19|-
TGTGCCAGTACCGCAGGAAACTCCTACAATGAGCAGTTCTTC
CASTAGNSYNEQFF
>TRBD2|TRBJ2-4|TRBV27|-
TGTGCCAGCAGCCTCCTTAGCGGGGGGGTTGCCAAAAACATTCAGTACTTC
CASSLLSGGVAKNIQYF
>TRBD2|TRBJ2-3|TRBV11-1|-
TGTGCCAGTTGCCAGCGGGGGAATGCAGATACGCAGTATTTT
CASCQRGNADTQYF
>TRBD1|TRBJ1-2|TRBV30|few
TGTGCCTGGAGTGCGACAGGGCGGGATGGCTACACCTTC
CAWSATGRDGYTF
>-|TRBJ1-2|TRBV15|-
TGTGCCACCAGGCCAGAGCTCAGAGGAGCTAACTATGGCTACACCTTC
CATRPELRGANYGYTF
>-|TRBJ2-1|TRBV30|-
TGTGCCTGGAGTGTACTTGGGCCTACTTACAATGAGCAGTTCTTC
CAWSVLGPTYNEQFF
>TRBD1|TRBJ2-7|TRBV12-5|-
TGTGCTAGTGGTTTGGGACAGGGGTTCCACGAGCAGTACTTC
CASGLGQGFHEQYF
>TRBD2|TRBJ2-7|TRBV3-1/TRBV3-2|-
TGTGCCAGCAGCCGAGGACTAGCGGGAACCTACGAGCAGTACTTC
CASSRGLAGTYEQYF
>-|TRBJ2-7|TRBV24-1|-
TGTGCCAGCTCCGGGACTCCATCCTACGAGCAGTACTTC
CASSGTPSYEQYF
>TRBD1|TRBJ1-1|TRBV5-1|-
TGCGCCAGCCTGCCGGGACTTACAGGGGACCTCATAACGGGCTTAACCGCTGAAGCTTTCTTT
CASLPGLTGDLITGLTAEAFF
>TRBD2|TRBJ2-3|TRBV30|-
TGTGCCTGGGAATTAGCGGGGGGGCGGGCAGATACGCAGTATTTT
CAWELAGGRADTQYF
>TRBD1|TRBJ1-5|TRBV7-9|-
TGTGCCAGCAGCCGGACAGGGGATATTCAGCCCCAGCATTTT
CASSRTGDIQPQHF
>TRBD2|TRBJ2-2|TRBV27|-
TGTGCCATAAGACTAGCGGATAACACCGGGGAGCTGTTTTTT
CAIRLADNTGELFF
>-|TRBJ1-4|TRBV7-8|-
TGTGCCAGCAGCTTAGTGGGAGGGGTGGAAAAACTGTTTTTT
CASSLVGGVEKLFF
>-|TRBJ1-5|TRBV5-8|-
TGTGCCAGCAGCCTGGGACTCACCCGCTATAGCAATCAGCCCCAGCATTTT
CASSLGLTRYSNQPQHF
>-|TRBJ1-5|TRBV6-5|-
TGTGCCAGCAGCCCCCCCGGGCAGGGGAGACAGCCCCAGCATTTT
CASSPPGQGRQPQHF
>-|TRBJ2-3|TRBV20-1|-
TGCAGTGCGCACAGGGCAGATACGCAGTATTTT
CSAHRADTQYF
>TRBD1|TRBJ1-2|TRBV24-1|-
TGTGCCACCAGTGATTCCGGGACAGGGCTTTATGGCTACACCTTC
CATSDSGTGLYGYTF
>TRBD1|TRBJ1-2|TRBV19|once
TGTGCCAGTAGTAGCGGACAGGGTTTCTATGGCTACACCTTC
CASSSGQGFYGYTF
>-|TRBJ1-1|TRBV7-2|once
TGTGCCAGCAGCTTAATCGGGAGAGGGACTGAAGCTTTCTTT
CASSLIGRGTEAFF
>TRBD1|TRBJ1-1|TRBV14|-
TGTGCCAGCAGCCAAGAGTTCACAGGGGGCACTGAAGCTTTCTTT
CASSQEFTGGTEAFF
>TRBD1|TRBJ1-3|TRBV2|few
TGTGCCAGCAGGGACAGGGTTCCTTCTGGAAACACCATATATTTT
CASRDRVPSGNTIYF
>-|TRBJ1-1|TRBV11-1|once
TGTGCCAGCAGCTTAGAGAGGGGGACTGAAGCTTTCTTT
CASSLERGTEAFF